This T cell receptor beta chain was found in a study of T cell responses to AZD1222 COVID-19 vaccine. Points on this clone: What it recognizes is unknown.

Study observations and caveats: The sample set comprised mostly white British donors with more females, and clonal diversity was possibly underestimated. Reportedly, nearly half the spike-specific TCRs target unmutated variant regions.

J was trimmed by 7 bases and V by 0 bases; bases with no gene match: 5. This CDR3 has 14 residues. The germline V gene encodes CDR1 GTSNPN and CDR2 SVGIG (reference sequence). Libraries were prepared by immunoSEQ multiplex PCR; TCRdb keeps only in-frame clonotypes and omits some of them. The repertoire has about 81,000 clones, roughly 85% of them found once; the top ten carry approximately 3.6%. Pooled in the analysis were second doses at about 4 or about 12 weeks. This sample comprised peripheral blood, obtained 28 days after the second AZD1222 dose. The sequence derives from an adult who received the AZD1222 COVID-19 vaccine. This chain connects TRBV30 to TRBJ2-7; 11 positions agree with TRBD2. CDR3 DNA: TGTGCCTGGAGTGTGGGACTAGCGGAGGGAGAGCAGTACTTC. As protein: CAWSVGLAEGEQYF.